This T cell receptor beta chain stems from a study of CD8+ T cells in alopecia areata (dated by TCRdb to the late 2010s). About the study as a whole: Treated patients were enrolled in an open-label pilot trial of oral tofacitinib, 5 to 10 mg twice daily, for moderate-to-severe alopecia areata. In treated patients, disease severity was measured using the SALT score, which gives the percentage of scalp surface area affected. Biopsies were taken from tofacitinib-treated patients at baseline and at 4 and 24 weeks of treatment, and a later scalp biopsy was taken in several of the tofacitinib-treated patients. RNA was obtained with the PAXgene miRNA kit for fixed scalp, the miRNeasy kit for PBMCs, and the RNeasy kit for mouse skin. Human TCRbeta sequencing covered scalp tissue and sorted CD4+ and CD8+ peripheral blood T cells from patchy and totalis/universalis alopecia areata patients and healthy controls. Scalp clonality was compared among normal scalp (n=4), patchy alopecia areata scalp (n=8), and alopecia totalis/universalis scalp (n=8). High-throughput TCRbeta sequencing was used to examine T cell clonal expansion in alopecia areata in both the C3H/HeJ mouse model and human patients. Tofacitinib was administered for 6 to 18 months, and 6 months of follow-up off drug were then conducted to assess delayed response and recurrence. TCRbeta CDR3 regions were amplified by immunoSEQ multiplex PCR with 35 Vbeta forward and 13 Jbeta reverse primers.

What the treatment or condition label conveys for this sample: oral pan-JAK inhibitor, 5-10 mg twice daily. Lesional scalp punch biopsies and peripheral blood were collected from alopecia areata patients. PBMCs were isolated by density centrifugation and stained for CD3, CD4 and CD8, and CD4+ and CD8+ T cells were sorted on a FACSAria. Comments on this clone: The antigen it binds to is not known. Base qualities are not at hand, and no much larger clone is one base apart.

The CDR3 goes from the cysteine to the phenylalanine over 19 residues. The DNA shown is the 57-base CDR3, in frame from base 1. CDR1 and CDR2 were assigned from the germline V gene as SGHDN and FVKESK. Ends trimmed: V by 0 bases, J by 2 bases; bases unmatched to a gene: 9. On the study overall, not on this receptor specifically: Because the treated cohort was small and had just a single nonresponder, larger studies are needed to establish links between baseline CD8+ expansion and response. TCR sequences shared between patients were less clear than in mice, possibly partly because of HLA diversity in the patient population. Resident alphabeta T cells in normal human skin are also sequenced, complicating scalp TCR repertoire analysis, unlike mouse skin dominated by gammadelta T cells. Lesional scalp, especially in alopecia totalis/universalis, showed higher clonality and more expanded CD8+ clones than normal scalp, suggesting antigenic drive. Many expanded lesional clones were found to persist in scalp and blood during tofacitinib treatment, and relapse after treatment cessation may be partly explained by this persistence. With tofacitinib, both scalp clonality and the number of expanded CD8+ clones among the top 100 scalp clones went down significantly.

The library was generated by the immunoSEQ multiplex PCR assay. To provide template for TCR sequencing, every sample had RNA extracted and reverse transcribed into cDNA. First-strand cDNA was synthesized with SuperScript III using a 2:1 mix of oligo-dT and random hexamers. A synthetic immune receptor repertoire was used to measure amplification bias, and any remaining bias was corrected computationally. On the study's bioinformatics: Raw reads were preprocessed for error removal, and CDR3 was defined according to IMGT conventions as running from the conserved cysteine to phenylalanine. Clonality was computed as 1 minus the Shannon entropy, with the entropy normalized by log2 of the number of productive unique TCRs. Whether scalp clones were CD4 or CD8 was inferred by matching scalp TCRbeta sequences against CD4 and CD8 repertoires sorted from blood. TCRdb limited this immuneACCESS table to in-frame rearrangements with V and J called. A share of clones is missing; checked studies link under half to unresolved V genes, and the rest is unexplained. The V and J calls and the clone size are those of that table, but D and trimming were determined from the DNA. The sample has nearly 95,000 clones on record, just over 70% of them singletons. Approximately 15% of the sample is held by the ten biggest clonotypes.

The sample consisted of CD8+ T cells sorted from blood, taken between weeks 43 and 45, from a patient treated with tofacitinib. The rearrangement combines TRBV14 with TRBJ2-1; TRBD1 aligns with 11 central bases. This receptor was obtained from a human donor with alopecia areata. The CDR3 protein: CASSQDWTGGENPYNEQFF. The bases read TGTGCCAGCAGCCAAGATTGGACAGGGGGCGAGAATCCCTACAATGAGCAGTTCTTC. Full variable domain (CDR3 extended with the reference TRBV14 and TRBJ2-1 proteins): EAGVTQFPSHSVIEKGQTVTLRCDPISGHDNLYWYRRVMGKEIKFLLHFVKESKQDESGMPNNRFLAERTGGTYSTLKVQPAELEDSGVYFCASSQDWTGGENPYNEQFFGPGTRLTVL.